The clone carrying this T cell receptor (beta chain) appeared once. The sample belongs to a study of CD8+ T cells in alopecia areata. As for treatment: oral pan-JAK inhibitor, 5-10 mg twice daily. Germline trimming cut 6 bases from V and 5 bases from J; bases unmatched to any gene: 8. The CDR3 has 15 residues. Looked up from germline, CDR1 is MNHEY and CDR2 is SVGAGI. Following RNA extraction, reverse transcription yielded cDNA that acted as the sequencing template. Sequenced by immunoSEQ multiplex PCR; TCRdb stores in-frame clones only, minus some. The data contain approximately 150,000 clones, about 88% of them singletons.

This sequence originates from a human donor with alopecia areata. J is TRBJ2-5 and V is TRBV6-5; 11 bases are shared with TRBD1. The starting material was CD8+ T cells sorted from blood, obtained at week 4, from a patient treated with tofacitinib. The CDR3 protein is CASSRTGGTLETQYF. The CDR3 nucleotides read TGTGCCAGCAGCAGGACAGGGGGCACGTTGGAGACCCAGTACTTC.